Presented here are 13 T cell receptor beta chains from one specimen sequenced in a study of beta chain features in type 1 diabetes (dated by TCRdb to the late 2010s). Libraries were made using the immunoSEQ multiplex PCR assay. The entire amount of isolated RNA was reverse transcribed using the High Capacity cDNA Reverse Transcription Kit, so the sequenced TCRB transcripts were expressed ones. The table comes from immuneACCESS by way of TCRdb, which keeps in-frame sequences with V and J called. Part of the clones is missing from these tables; in studies checked, under half for an unresolved V gene and the rest for unknown reasons. Present in this sample are approximately 250,000 clones, around 24% of which were seen just once. In total, the top ten clones hold roughly 0.013% of the sample. Results the study describes overall, beyond this receptor: Type 1 diabetes patients showed a moderate but significant shortening of TCRB CDR3 length in all four CD4+ subsets.

Which antigens these TCRs recognize remains unknown. The sequenced sample was naive CD4+ T cells from blood. According to the study, the label for this sample's cell subset or site signals: true naive CD4+ T cells. These receptors were taken from a woman aged 25 to 45 with type 1 diabetes.

In this sample, this clone turned up a few times. This chain connects TRBV4-1 to TRBJ2-5; 8 bases agree with TRBD2. In germline, CDR1 is MGHRA, CDR2 YSYEKL. This CDR3 has 15 amino acids. Trimming at V came to 3 bases and at J to 5 bases, leaving 8 bases not matched to a gene. The CDR3 loop reads CASSHPGLGVETQYF. CDR3 nucleotides: TGCGCCAGCAGCCATCCGGGACTAGGGGTGGAGACCCAGTACTTC.

The V gene is TRBV2, the J gene TRBJ2-2, with D possibly matching TRBD2 (6 bases). The V gene's germline CDR1 is SNHLY and CDR2 FYNNEI. The ends were cut back, 7 bases at V and 6 bases at J, with 15 bases in the middle. This CDR3 spans 14 amino acids. The CDR3 nucleotides read TGTGCCAGCACGGGGCTAGCGTCATCCGGGGAGCTGTTTTTT. Its protein is CASTGLASSGELFF.

The chain carries TRBV5-6 and TRBJ2-3, with TRBD1 matching 8 bases. Germline lookup yields CDR1 SGHDT and CDR2 YYEEEE. The CDR3 covers 15 residues. J lost 0 bases, V lost 2 bases, and 2 bases had no gene match. CDR3 in DNA: TGTGCCAGCAGCTTTCGGACAGGGAGCACAGATACGCAGTATTTT. Encoded protein: CASSFRTGSTDTQYF.

The chain recombines TRBV5-4 with TRBJ2-5; TRBD2 agrees at 14 bases. Trimming cost V 4 bases and J 2 bases; bases outside gene matches: 4. Germline CDR1 and CDR2: SGHNT and YYREEE (reference sequence). The CDR3 length is 16 residues. The CDR3: CASSLGLAGGQETQYF. CDR3 nucleotides: TGTGCCAGCAGCCTCGGACTAGCGGGAGGTCAAGAGACCCAGTACTTC.

In this sample, this clone turned up a few times. The chain joins TRBV10-3 to TRBJ2-2, with no clear D. The CDR3 contains 15 residues. With 0 bases removed from V and 1 base from J, the gap between germline ends came to 6 bases. The germline gives CDR1 ENHRY, CDR2 SYGVKD. The CDR3, as DNA: TGTGCCATCAGTGAGTCCAGGAAGAACACCGGGGAGCTGTTTTTT. Its translation: CAISESRKNTGELFF.

The chain has TRBV7-9 and TRBJ1-5, with a weak D call TRBD1 (5 bases). Trimming stripped 5 bases from V and 2 bases from J, with 13 bases between. In germline, CDR1 is SEHNR, CDR2 FQNEAQ (reference sequence). This CDR3 region has 15 residues. The CDR3 reads CASSPRGSGNQPQHF. The CDR3 DNA reads TGTGCCAGCAGCCCTAGGGGTTCCGGCAATCAGCCCCAGCATTTT. The complete variable domain, with remaining parts taken from reference TRBV7-9 and TRBJ1-5, reads DTGVSQNPRHKITKRGQNVTFRCDPISEHNRLYWYRQTLGQGPEFLTYFQNEAQLEKSRLLSDRFSAERPKGSFSTLEIQRTEQGDSAMYLCASSPRGSGNQPQHFGDGTRLSIL.

This clone was detected a few times. One end of the junction is discordant with germline, which a read error may explain. The V call is TRBV9, the J call TRBJ2-4, with TRBD2 matching 9 bases. Germline V gene sequence: CDR1 SGDLS, CDR2 YYNGEE. The CDR3 runs to 15 residues. CDR3 loop: CASSADAGGADIQCF. The CDR3 DNA sequence: TGTGCCAGCAGCGCGGACGCGGGGGGGGCGGACATTCAGTGCTTC.

The V gene is TRBV9, the J gene TRBJ2-3, with a weak D call TRBD1 (6 bases). Trimming removed 4 bases from V and 0 bases from J, with 12 bases in between. The CDR3 spans 15 residues. Germline V gene data show CDR1 as SGDLS and CDR2 as YYNGEE. This CDR3 is CASSTTGLSTDTQYF. CDR3 nucleotide sequence: TGTGCCAGCAGCACGACAGGACTTAGCACAGATACGCAGTATTTT.

J is TRBJ1-5 and V is TRBV5-6; 8 nucleotides agree with TRBD1. In germline, CDR1 is SGHDT, CDR2 YYEEEE. The CDR3 spans 17 residues. Trimming cost V 3 bases and J 2 bases; bases outside gene matches: 10. The CDR3: CASSSTTGGGGNQPQHF. DNA of the CDR3: TGTGCCAGCAGCTCAACTACAGGGGGAGGCGGCAATCAGCCCCAGCATTTT.

This chain connects TRBV19 to TRBJ2-2; possible D gene TRBD2, 5 bases. Trimming took off 3 bases at V and 5 bases at J, with 10 bases between the two ends. CDR3 size: 14 residues. CDR1 LNHDA and CDR2 SQIVND come from the germline V gene (reference sequence). The CDR3 sequence: CASSIIGVTGELFF. The DNA of the CDR3 is TGTGCCAGTAGTATTATCGGGGTTACCGGGGAGCTGTTTTTT.

The rearrangement links TRBV19 to TRBJ2-5; TRBD1 matches at 10 bases. The germline V gene has CDR1 LNHDA and CDR2 SQIVND (reference sequence). This CDR3 comprises 15 residues. Trimming cost V 4 bases and J 4 bases; bases outside gene matches: 6. In DNA form, the CDR3 reads TGTGCCAGTAGTACGACAGGGGGCGGCACAGAGACCCAGTACTTC. It specifies CASSTTGGGTETQYF.

The chain couples TRBV7-9 to TRBJ1-4; perhaps TRBD1 as D (5 bases). The CDR3 has 15 residues. Trimming took 8 bases from V and 1 from J, leaving 14 bases between them. Germline V gene data show CDR1 as SEHNR and CDR2 as FQNEAQ (reference sequence). CDR3 DNA sequence: TGTGCCAGCTCACTTTGGGGGGGAACTAATGAAAAACTGTTTTTT. It specifies CASSLWGGTNEKLFF.

The V and J genes are TRBV25-1 and TRBJ2-4; D not certain. The CDR3 covers 13 residues. The V end was cut by 5 bases, the J end by 9 bases, with 14 bases between. In germline, CDR1 is MGHDK, CDR2 SYGVNS. DNA of the CDR3: TGTGCCAGCAGTTTCAATTCCGGTGGCATTCAGTACTTC. This encodes CASSFNSGGIQYF.